These 25 T cell receptor beta chains were sequenced from one sample in a study of blood T cell repertoires in COVID-19. Profiling relied on immunoSEQ multiplex PCR, and the TCRdb table lists in-frame clones only, not all of them. The table includes 180,000 or so clones, approximately 83% detected once. The specimen was peripheral blood. Receptors were obtained from a human donor with active or convalescent COVID-19. The donor label of this sample is uncertain.

The genes are TRBV6-5 and TRBJ1-6, with D unresolved. The germline V gene has CDR1 MNHEY and CDR2 SVGAGI. This CDR3 comprises 11 residues. V lost 6 bases to trimming and J lost 7 bases, with 4 bases between them. The CDR3 reads CASRQNSPLHF. CDR3 DNA sequence: TGTGCCAGCAGACAGAATTCACCCCTCCACTTT.

This sequence joins TRBV19 and TRBJ1-3; D unclear. With 10 bases removed from V and 6 bases from J, the gap between germline ends came to 10 bases. The CDR3 extends over 11 amino acids. In germline, CDR1 is LNHDA, CDR2 SQIVND (reference sequence). CDR3 amino acids: CATLAENTIYF. The DNA for the CDR3 is TGTGCCACGCTTGCGGAAAACACCATATATTTT.

The V and J genes are TRBV11-3 and TRBJ2-7, with TRBD2 identical over 11 bases. V was clipped by 3 bases and J by 3 bases; unmatched bases: 7. The CDR3 totals 16 residues. Germline V gene lookup returns CDR1 SGHNT and CDR2 YENEEA. The CDR3 region has the DNA TGTGCCAGCAGCTTTATCCAGACTAGCGGGATCTACGAGCAGTACTTC. This sequence encodes CASSFIQTSGIYEQYF. Filled out from reference TRBV11-3 and TRBJ2-7, the complete variable domain reads EAGVVQSPRYKIIEKKQPVAFWCNPISGHNTLYWYLQNLGQGPELLIRYENEEAVDDSQLPKDRFSAERLKGVDSTLKIQPAELGDSAVYLCASSFIQTSGIYEQYFGPGTRLTVT.

This chain connects TRBV6-4 to TRBJ2-7, with unresolved D. Trimming stripped 8 bases from V and 3 bases from J, with 14 bases between. Germline CDR1 MRHNA, CDR2 SNTAGT. The CDR3 totals 13 residues. The CDR3: CASAEESGYEQYF. The CDR3 nucleotides read TGTGCCAGCGCTGAGGAATCGGGCTACGAGCAGTACTTC.

The J gene is TRBJ1-6, the V gene TRBV4-3; D gene unclear. Trimming removed 1 base at V and 10 bases at J, with 14 bases between. CDR3 length: 15 amino acids. CDR1 is LGHNA, CDR2 YSLEER, per germline. This CDR3 is CASSQGGVAISPLHF. In nucleotides, the CDR3 is TGCGCCAGCAGCCAAGGCGGGGTGGCTATCTCACCCCTCCACTTT.

The chain has TRBV7-2 and TRBJ2-1, with D hard to call. The CDR3 extends over 15 amino acids. The V end lost 0 bases, the J end lost 1 base, and 7 bases lay between the germline ends. Germline V gives CDR1 SGHTA, CDR2 FQGNSA. CDR3 region: CASSLAAPSYNEQFF. Here the CDR3 DNA reads TGTGCCAGCAGCTTAGCCGCGCCGTCCTACAATGAGCAGTTCTTC.

In its sample, this clone was seen once. CDR3 amino acids: CASSPPDRGPPNSQYF. CDR3 sequence (DNA): TGTGCCAGCAGTCCACCCGACAGGGGGCCGCCTAATAGTCAGTACTTC. The V gene is TRBV28, the J gene TRBJ2-4, with 10 bases lining up with TRBD1. This CDR3 region has 16 residues. Germline V gene lookup returns CDR1 MDHEN and CDR2 SYDVKM. Unmatched junction bases numbered 16, after V lost 5 bases and J lost 12 bases.

The CDR3 loop reads CAISDKGTGKTSNYGYTF. Written as DNA, the CDR3 is TGTGCCATCAGTGATAAAGGGACAGGCAAAACATCTAACTATGGCTACACCTTC. The chain links TRBV10-3 to TRBJ1-2; TRBD1 matches 8 bases. V was clipped by 3 bases and J by 0 bases; unmatched bases: 12. Germline CDR1 is ENHRY and CDR2 is SYGVKD. The CDR3 loop spans 18 amino acids.

The rearrangement links TRBV7-9 to TRBJ1-1; D remains unclear. V was clipped by 5 bases and J by 1 base, with 11 bases between them. The CDR3 has 14 residues. Germline CDR1 is SEHNR and CDR2 is FQNEAQ (reference sequence). CDR3 sequence: CASSLGGRNTEAFF. In DNA, the CDR3 is TGTGCCAGCAGCCTAGGTGGGCGGAACACTGAAGCTTTCTTT. Full variable domain (missing parts from reference TRBV7-9 and TRBJ1-1): DTGVSQNPRHKITKRGQNVTFRCDPISEHNRLYWYRQTLGQGPEFLTYFQNEAQLEKSRLLSDRFSAERPKGSFSTLEIQRTEQGDSAMYLCASSLGGRNTEAFFGQGTRLTVV.

The rearrangement joins TRBV29-1 to TRBJ1-1; possible D gene TRBD1, 6 bases. This CDR3 has 13 amino acids. The ends were cut back, 4 bases at V and 3 bases at J, with 12 bases in the middle. Germline V gene sequence: CDR1 SQVTM, CDR2 ANQGSEA. CDR3 region: CSVVRDTYTEAFF. CDR3 coding DNA: TGCAGCGTTGTCCGGGACACCTACACTGAAGCTTTCTTT. Looking up the rest from reference TRBV29-1 and TRBJ1-1 gives the full variable domain: SAVISQKPSRDICQRGTSLTIQCQVDSQVTMMFWYRQQPGQSLTLIATANQGSEATYESGFVIDKFPISRPNLTFSTLTVSNMSPEDSSIYLCSVVRDTYTEAFFGQGTRLTVV.

This chain uses TRBV19 with TRBJ2-7; no reliable D call. Trimming left V 1 base short and J 0 bases short, with 10 bases between. Germline values: CDR1 LNHDA, CDR2 SQIVND (reference sequence). The CDR3 has 15 residues. Here the CDR3 DNA reads TGTGCCAGTAGTATAGCGACTGGTAGCTCCTACGAGCAGTACTTC. Translated, it gives CASSIATGSSYEQYF.

This clone showed up many times. This sequence joins TRBV2 and TRBJ1-3; TRBD1 is a possible D gene (5 bases). The germline CDR1 and CDR2 sequences are SNHLY and FYNNEI. The length of the CDR3 is 18 residues. Deletions cut 7 bases from V and 0 bases from J, with 22 bases between. CDR3 protein: CASNTDGGFKSSGNTIYF. CDR3 DNA sequence: TGTGCCAGCAACACGGACGGGGGGTTTAAGAGCTCTGGAAACACCATATATTTT. The full variable domain, its missing parts supplied by reference TRBV2 and TRBJ1-3, is EPEVTQTPSHQVTQMGQEVILRCVPISNHLYFYWYRQILGQKVEFLVSFYNNEISEKSEIFDDQFSVERPDGSNFTLKIRSTKLEDSAMYFCASNTDGGFKSSGNTIYFGEGSWLTVV.

The chain uses TRBV7-2 and TRBJ2-7; the match to TRBD1 covers 7 bases. V dropped 3 bases and J dropped 7; count of bases not matched to a gene: 3. This CDR3 has 12 amino acids. The germline V gene encodes CDR1 SGHTA and CDR2 FQGNSA. The CDR3 protein is CASSFLDREQYF. CDR3 sequence (DNA): TGTGCCAGCAGCTTTTTGGACAGGGAGCAGTACTTC.

J is TRBJ1-4 and V is TRBV6-1; a possible D gene is TRBD1 (6 bases). V lost 1 base, J lost 11 bases, and 14 bases lay in between. The CDR3 spans 14 residues. The germline V gene has CDR1 MNHNS and CDR2 SASEGT. CDR3 in amino acids: CASSEVGGRRKLFF. The CDR3, as DNA: TGTGCCAGCAGTGAAGTGGGGGGGCGGCGGAAACTGTTTTTT.

The V and J genes are TRBV7-2 and TRBJ2-2; D is perhaps TRBD1 (5 bases). The germline V and J ends were trimmed by 2 bases and 6 bases, with 10 bases remaining between them. Looked up from germline, CDR1 is SGHTA and CDR2 is FQGNSA. This CDR3 region has 14 residues. The CDR3: CASSLPGMSGELFF. CDR3 sequence (DNA): TGTGCCAGCAGCTTACCAGGGATGTCCGGGGAGCTGTTTTTT.

The rearrangement links TRBV3-1 (or the pseudogene TRBV3-2) to TRBJ2-3, with 7 bases matching TRBD2. The CDR3 sequence is 15 residues long. Germline V gene lookup returns CDR1 LGHDT and CDR2 YNNKEL (reference sequence). Trimming cost V 4 bases and J 8 bases; bases outside gene matches: 12. CDR3 protein: CASSRTSLKGGTQYF. The CDR3 DNA sequence: TGTGCCAGCAGCCGGACTAGTTTAAAAGGAGGTACGCAGTATTTT.

The J gene is TRBJ2-1, the V gene TRBV11-3; 7 nucleotides line up with TRBD2. J gave up 0 bases and V 3 bases, and 14 bases lay outside the gene matches. In germline, CDR1 is SGHNT, CDR2 YENEEA. This CDR3 contains 19 residues. For the CDR3, the DNA is TGTGCCAGCAGCTTGGGGGGGGAAAGTCAACTTAGCTCCTACAATGAGCAGTTCTTC. Translated, it gives CASSLGGESQLSSYNEQFF.

To note about this clone: The junction departs from the called germline gene at one end, perhaps through a read error. The V call is TRBV28, the J call TRBJ2-1; the match to TRBD1 covers 9 bases. Germline CDR1 MDHEN, CDR2 SYDVKM. The CDR3 totals 12 residues. CDR3 residues: CASSLTGGWAIF. The DNA for the CDR3 is TGTGCCAGCAGTTTGACAGGGGGGTGGGCGATCTTC.

This clone was detected only once. V usage is TRBV6-6 and J usage is TRBJ2-3; D gene ambiguous. The CDR3 is made up of 16 amino acids. V gave up 3 bases and J gave up 1 base, with 14 bases separating them. The V gene's germline CDR1 is MNHNY and CDR2 SVGAGI (reference sequence). The CDR3 nucleotides are TGTGCCAGCAGTTATCGGATCGGGTGGGGCACAGATACGCAGTATTTT. The encoded protein is CASSYRIGWGTDTQYF.

This clone was picked up a small number of times. V usage is TRBV20-1 and J usage is TRBJ2-5; TRBD2 matches 11 bases. The junction had 4 bases not matched to a gene; V was cut back by 3 bases and J by 1 base. In germline, CDR1 is DFQATT, CDR2 SNEGSKA (reference sequence). The CDR3 contains 15 residues. As DNA, the CDR3 is TGCAGTGCTAGTCCTAGCGGGGGGTTCCAAGAGACCCAGTACTTC. It codes for CSASPSGGFQETQYF.

As to this clone: Other DNA sequences within the sample encode an identical CDR3. The chain employs TRBV5-6 and TRBJ2-3; TRBD1 might be the D (5 bases). V was cut by 3 bases and J by 6 bases, with 5 bases left in between. From germline, CDR1 is SGHDT and CDR2 YYEEEE. The CDR3 covers 11 residues. The CDR3 DNA reads as TGTGCCAGCAGCTCAGGGGATACGCAGTATTTT. It yields the protein CASSSGDTQYF.

The chain uses TRBV7-8 and TRBJ2-2, with D tentatively TRBD2 (6 bases). The CDR3 has 14 amino acids. V lost 5 bases to trimming and J lost 1 base, with 8 bases between them. The germline V gene has CDR1 SGHVS and CDR2 FQNEAQ. CDR3 bases: TGTGCCAGCAGCCGGGACTTGAACACCGGGGAGCTGTTTTTT. As protein: CASSRDLNTGELFF.

This chain links TRBV13 with TRBJ2-7, with 10 positions matching TRBD2. This CDR3 has 14 amino acids. V trimming: 5 bases; J trimming: 4 bases; junction bases outside the gene matches: 5. Per germline, CDR1 PRHDT and CDR2 FYEKMQ (reference sequence). CDR3 DNA sequence: TGTGCCAGCAGCCCCGAGCGGGGGGGTTACGAGCAGTACTTC. It codes for CASSPERGGYEQYF. The variable domain in full, completed from reference TRBV13 and TRBJ2-7, reads AAGVIQSPRHLIKEKRETATLKCYPIPRHDTVYWYQQGPGQDPQFLISFYEKMQSDKGSIPDRFSAQQFSDYHSELNMSSLELGDSALYFCASSPERGGYEQYFGPGTRLTVT.

The V and J genes are TRBV11-2 and TRBJ2-3; 9 nucleotides line up with TRBD2. This CDR3 has 16 residues. CDR1 and CDR2 (germline): SGHAT, FQNNGV. V trimming: 3 bases; J trimming: 2 bases; junction bases outside the gene matches: 6. Written as DNA, the CDR3 is TGTGCCAGCAGCTTCTACCTAGCGGGACTCACAGATACGCAGTATTTT. Its protein product is CASSFYLAGLTDTQYF.

This chain connects TRBV7-2 to TRBJ2-1, with D maybe TRBD2 (6 bases). The CDR3 runs to 16 residues. V was pared by 6 bases and J by 6 bases, with 21 bases between. CDR1 SGHTA and CDR2 FQGNSA come from the germline V gene. DNA for the CDR3: TGTGCCAGCAGTCGACGGAGGGTGACTCGAGGCAATGAGCAGTTCTTC. It translates to CASSRRRVTRGNEQFF.